Following are 19 T cell receptor beta chains from one sample sequenced in a study of identical twins. TCRdb reanalysed the 5' RACE reads using MiXCR and keeps one entry per CDR3 protein. There are over 600,000 distinct CDR3 sequences in the sample; 21% occur only once, and around 4.4% lies in the top ten. The same data also went into a second study, on T cells expressing NK-cell markers.

Sequenced input: PBMCs. Receptors were obtained from a woman between 18 and 30 years old in good health.

The chain carries TRBV2 and TRBJ2-5; D remains unclear. The germline V gene has CDR1 SNHLY and CDR2 FYNNEI. This CDR3 is built from 12 residues. Trimming pared 9 bases from V and 0 bases from J, leaving 8 bases between. CDR3: CASRLNQETQYF. The CDR3 bases are TGTGCCAGTCGACTGAACCAAGAGACCCAGTACTTC.

This clonotype turned up a few times. V is TRBV7-2 and J is TRBJ2-5; D not certain. Germline V gene lookup returns CDR1 SGHTA and CDR2 FQGNSA. Trimming shortened V by 7 bases and J by 3 bases, and 12 bases separated the two germline ends. The CDR3 has 13 amino acids. The CDR3 reads CASTGSAKETQYF. The CDR3 DNA reads as TGTGCCAGCACCGGTTCAGCAAAAGAGACCCAGTACTTC.

The chain couples TRBV12-3 or TRBV12-4 to TRBJ1-6, with a tentative D call TRBD1 (5 bases). V was trimmed by 11 bases and J by 8 bases, leaving 13 bases between them. The CDR3 covers 12 residues. DNA of the CDR3: TGTGCCCCCCCCCGGGGGTATTCACCCCTCCACTTT. Translation gives CAPPRGYSPLHF.

The genes are TRBV27 and TRBJ2-1; TRBD2 matches 9 bases. V lost 6 bases to trimming and J lost 4 bases; unmatched junction nucleotides: 7. Per germline, CDR1 MNHEY and CDR2 SMNVEV (reference sequence). The CDR3 contains 15 residues. CDR3 coding DNA: TGTGCCAGCAGGCCCGCTAGCGGGATATACAATGAGCAGTTCTTC. Protein product: CASRPASGIYNEQFF.

This clonotype was observed a handful of times. The chain joins TRBV7-2 to TRBJ2-2; 11 nucleotides match TRBD2. CDR3 length: 17 residues. The germline gives CDR1 SGHTA, CDR2 FQGNSA. Unmatched junction bases numbered 8, after V lost 2 bases and J lost 6 bases. As DNA, the CDR3 is TGTGCCAGCAGCTTAAAGTCCTTTAGCGGGAGGGCCGGGGAGCTGTTTTTT. Amino acid sequence: CASSLKSFSGRAGELFF. The whole variable domain, remainder taken from reference TRBV7-2 and TRBJ2-2, is GAGVSQSPSNKVTEKGKDVELRCDPISGHTALYWYRQSLGQGLEFLIYFQGNSAPDKSGLPSDRFSAERTGGSVSTLTIQRTQQEDSAVYLCASSLKSFSGRAGELFFGEGSRLTVL.

This clonotype turned up a few times. The rearrangement uses TRBV12-3 or TRBV12-4 and TRBJ1-2; 8 positions match TRBD1. The CDR3 extends over 13 amino acids. V shed 5 bases and J 8 bases; nucleotides not matched to a gene: 7. CDR3 sequence reads: CASSPRQGTGYTF. In nucleotides, the CDR3 is TGTGCCAGCAGTCCCCGACAGGGGACCGGCTACACCTTC.

V gene TRBV18 combines with J gene TRBJ1-5; tentative D call: TRBD1 (6 bases). The CDR3 spans 14 residues. The V gene lost 6 bases and the J gene lost 2 bases, with 11 bases spanning the gap. Germline assignment: CDR1 KGHSH and CDR2 LQKENI. As DNA, the CDR3 is TGTGCCAGCTCGCACGGGGGGCGCAATCAGCCCCAGCATTTT. The encoded protein is CASSHGGRNQPQHF.

This clonotype was observed a handful of times. The V gene is TRBV20-1, the J gene TRBJ1-2; TRBD1 matches at 12 bases. V shed 4 bases and J 3 bases; nucleotides not matched to a gene: 6. Per germline, CDR1 DFQATT and CDR2 SNEGSKA (reference sequence). CDR3 length equals 15 residues. Here the CDR3 DNA reads TGCAGTGCTAACCCCGGGACAGGGGGCTACTATGGCTACACCTTC. Protein product: CSANPGTGGYYGYTF.

The chain recombines TRBV4-2 with TRBJ2-7; D is uncertain. Trimming removed 4 bases from V and 2 bases from J, with 15 bases in between. Germline CDR1 and CDR2: LGHNA and YNFKEQ. The CDR3 consists of 15 residues. CDR3 nucleotide sequence: TGTGCCAGCAGCCGAACCCCGGACGGTACCTACGAGCAGTACTTC. Its translation is CASSRTPDGTYEQYF.

V gene TRBV7-9 combines with J gene TRBJ2-3, with 7 positions matching TRBD1. V trimming: 4 bases; J trimming: 3 bases; junction bases outside the gene matches: 7. This CDR3 comprises 15 residues. In germline, CDR1 is SEHNR, CDR2 FQNEAQ (reference sequence). The CDR3: CASSSDRYTTDTQYF. CDR3 bases: TGTGCCAGCAGCTCGGACAGGTATACTACAGATACGCAGTATTTT.

This clonotype was detected only a few times. V usage is TRBV29-1 and J usage is TRBJ2-1, with 8 bases that match TRBD2. Germline-derived CDR1 and CDR2 are SQVTM and ANQGSEA. J gave up 3 bases and V 0 bases, and 7 bases lay outside the gene matches. The CDR3 extends over 16 amino acids. The CDR3 loop is CSVEDRRLAGYNEQFF. The CDR3 coding sequence is TGCAGCGTTGAAGATCGGAGGCTAGCGGGCTACAATGAGCAGTTCTTC.

The gene calls are TRBV27 and TRBJ2-7, with a weak D call TRBD2 (6 bases). Germline CDR1 and CDR2: MNHEY and SMNVEV (reference sequence). The CDR3 has 18 amino acids. Trimming shortened V by 6 bases and J by 1 base, and 25 bases separated the two germline ends. The CDR3 DNA reads TGTGCCAGCAGGACCACTAGCCTCCCTTCCGCGTTATCCTACGAGCAGTACTTC. Translating it yields CASRTTSLPSALSYEQYF.

Turning to this clonotype: Since no conserved phenylalanine or tryptophan closes the CDR3, a read error is the likely cause. No DNA is shown, since the ends of the CDR3 on it are uncertain; the CDR3 is the one TCRdb lists. The chain has TRBV2 and TRBJ2-1. The CDR3 is 8 amino acids long, termini counted. Germline V CDR1 and CDR2: SNHLY, FYNNEI. CDR3 loop: CASSESRI.

A few counts support this clonotype. This chain connects TRBV20-1 to TRBJ1-1; D gene uncertain. The CDR3 is 15 residues long. CDR1 and CDR2 from the germline V gene are DFQATT and SNEGSKA (reference sequence). Trimming took 1 base from V and 4 from J, leaving 16 bases between them. In nucleotides, the CDR3 is TGCAGTGCTAGAGTTGGGCCAGCGGATGGCACTGAAGCTTTCTTT. It specifies CSARVGPADGTEAFF.

This rearrangement joins TRBV5-1 to TRBJ1-2; D gene uncertain. Between the trimmed V and J ends, which lost 1 base and 4 bases, there was a span of 8 bases. The CDR3 totals 13 residues. Looked up from germline, CDR1 is SGHRS and CDR2 is YFSETQ. The CDR3 loop reads CASSLYLIYGYTF. In DNA form, the CDR3 reads TGCGCCAGCAGCTTGTACCTTATCTATGGCTACACCTTC.

The sample holds a few counts of this clonotype. V gene TRBV7-8 combines with J gene TRBJ1-4, with D possibly TRBD1 on 5 matching bases. The ends were cut back, 0 bases at V and 4 bases at J, with 9 bases in the middle. The CDR3 consists of 15 residues. The germline CDR1 and CDR2 sequences are SGHVS and FQNEAQ. CDR3 nucleotides: TGTGCCAGCAGCTTAGCTCGACAGATTAATGAAAAACTGTTTTTT. As protein: CASSLARQINEKLFF.

This clonotype was observed a few times. The genes are TRBV12-3 or TRBV12-4 and TRBJ1-2; D is ambiguous. Trimming cost V 5 bases and J 6 bases, with 19 bases left between them. There are 15 residues in the CDR3. CDR3 loop: CASSRRRSLLDGYTF. The CDR3 bases are TGTGCCAGCAGTCGGAGACGGAGCCTTTTGGATGGCTACACCTTC.

The rearrangement joins TRBV7-2 to TRBJ2-5, with 13 bases fitting TRBD2. Germline values: CDR1 SGHTA, CDR2 FQGNSA. This CDR3 is 16 amino acids long. After removal of 5 bases from V and 5 bases from J, the junction contained 8 bases not matched to a gene. CDR3 in amino acids: CASSPWTSGSDETQYF. The CDR3 DNA sequence: TGTGCCAGCAGCCCTTGGACTAGCGGGAGCGATGAGACCCAGTACTTC. Full variable domain (rest looked up from reference TRBV7-2 and TRBJ2-5): GAGVSQSPSNKVTEKGKDVELRCDPISGHTALYWYRQSLGQGLEFLIYFQGNSAPDKSGLPSDRFSAERTGGSVSTLTIQRTQQEDSAVYLCASSPWTSGSDETQYFGPGTRLLVL.

The sample holds a few counts of this clonotype. The rearrangement uses TRBV29-1 and TRBJ2-3, with TRBD1 as a possible D gene (5 bases). CDR3 length equals 14 residues. Trimming removed 2 bases at V and 4 bases at J, with 13 bases between. Germline CDR1 is SQVTM and CDR2 is ANQGSEA. The CDR3 DNA follows: TGCAGCGTTGAACGATACCAGGGATCAGATACGCAGTATTTT. This gives the protein CSVERYQGSDTQYF.